This T cell receptor beta chain was identified in a study of blood T cell repertoires in COVID-19. Study information: Italy, Spain and the United States were the sources of the convalescent and acute COVID-19 samples. Sample material is recorded as cDNA or gDNA derived from T cells, B-cell-depleted T cells, or PBMCs.

Per the original methods: Reference gene primer amplification gave nucleated cell count estimates. Only in-frame clones appear in the TCRdb table, and some are missing; sequencing was by immunoSEQ multiplex PCR. V and J calls and clone size come straight from that table; D and trimming were deduced from the DNA. Of tens of thousands of clones in the sample, about 86% were seen once. The CDR3 length is 13 residues. Trimming took off 0 bases at V and 10 bases at J, with 7 bases between the two ends. Germline assignment: CDR1 MGHRA and CDR2 YSYEKL. This receptor was obtained from a woman in her fifties or sixties with acute or convalescent COVID-19. Material for sequencing was peripheral blood. V and J are TRBV4-1 and TRBJ1-6; no reliable D call. The CDR3: CASSQDRRSPLHF. In DNA, the CDR3 is TGCGCCAGCAGCCAAGATCGGAGATCACCCCTCCACTTT.